This T cell receptor (beta chain) was captured by sequencing in a study of blood T cell repertoires in COVID-19. Study summary: COVID-19 samples, acute and convalescent, were from the United States, Italy and Spain. The analysed material was cDNA or gDNA that came from T cells, B-cell-depleted T cells, or PBMCs.

Methods used by the authors: Amplification with reference gene primers provided the estimates of nucleated cell counts. Clones were sequenced by immunoSEQ multiplex PCR, and TCRdb holds only the in-frame ones, with some missing. That table furnishes V, J and clone size, whereas the DNA furnished D and trimming. The data hold tens of thousands of clones, with 82% observed a single time. There are 13 residues in the CDR3. Germline assignment: CDR1 SGHNT and CDR2 YYREEE (reference sequence). V dropped 4 bases and J dropped 5 bases, with 12 bases sitting between them. This receptor was obtained from an elderly woman with acute or convalescent COVID-19. The rearrangement links TRBV5-4 to TRBJ1-1; unclear D gene. Sample: peripheral blood. Written as DNA, the CDR3 is TGTGCCAGCAGCCAGTACAGAGGGACTGAAGCTTTCTTT. Translated, it gives CASSQYRGTEAFF.